This is a list of T cell receptor beta chains from one sample in a study of T-cell memory formation after mild COVID-19. Via MiXCR, TCRdb re-called the 5' RACE reads, giving one row per CDR3 protein. In the table there are fewer than 250,000 distinct CDR3 sequences, about 10% of which are singletons. What was sequenced was PBMCs or a T cell subset sorted from them (not recorded which). The receptors shown here come from a man younger than 35 who had mild COVID-19 (a few samples of this study predate the infection). Cell type and time point are not known. The CDR3 runs from the conserved cysteine through the conserved F or W.

V: TRBV4-3
J: TRBJ1-1
CDR3: CASSQLQGGFEAFF

V: TRBV9
J: TRBJ1-2
CDR3: CASSVAGRGQRANYGYTF

V: TRBV4-3
J: TRBJ1-6
CDR3: CASSQGGPRGNSPLHF

V: TRBV7-2
J: TRBJ2-7
CDR3: CASSSGLEMGEQYF

V: TRBV7-2
J: TRBJ2-4
CDR3: CASALGPLKNIQYF

V: TRBV6-2/TRBV6-3
J: TRBJ2-1
CDR3: CASSPWSGLSYNEQFF

V: TRBV5-4
J: TRBJ2-3
CDR3: CASSFRGGPDTQYF

V: TRBV6-5
J: TRBJ2-7
CDR3: CASSYSSGGSYEQYF

V: TRBV5-1
J: TRBJ2-6
CDR3: CASSADGGYGANVLTF

V: TRBV3-1
J: TRBJ1-4
CDR3: CASSQAGGNEKLFF

V: TRBV5-5
J: TRBJ2-5
CDR3: CASSTLAGVETQYF

V: TRBV15
J: TRBJ1-4
CDR3: CATSRDRGSEKLFF

V: TRBV4-1
J: TRBJ1-1
CDR3: CASSGARGGDTEAFF

V: TRBV7-9
J: TRBJ1-5
CDR3: CASSSSGGTDQHF

V: TRBV18
J: TRBJ2-3
CDR3: CASSLDLIADTQYF

V: TRBV7-9
J: TRBJ2-4
CDR3: CASSLGDRNIQYF

V: TRBV4-3
J: TRBJ2-3
CDR3: CASSQDPIVGLAGTDTQYF

V: TRBV5-5
J: TRBJ2-5
CDR3: CASSLMGQGQETQYF

V: TRBV12-3/TRBV12-4
J: TRBJ1-1
CDR3: CASSQTGPAFF

V: TRBV9
J: TRBJ2-2
CDR3: CASSAITGAGAGELFF

V: TRBV5-1
J: TRBJ1-2
CDR3: CASTTNSGFTHGYTF

V: TRBV7-3
J: TRBJ2-2
CDR3: CASSQITGSTGELFF

V: TRBV6-6
J: TRBJ1-4
CDR3: CASSYSPREKLFF

V: TRBV4-3
J: TRBJ2-3
CDR3: CASSQDGLRAGLDTQYF

V: TRBV7-9
J: TRBJ2-1
CDR3: CASSWPGGGNEQFF

V: TRBV9
J: TRBJ1-1
CDR3: CASSVEGYGTEAFF

V: TRBV2
J: TRBJ1-1
CDR3: CASSGSGGEAFF

V: TRBV5-6
J: TRBJ1-3
CDR3: CASSRGTVPGNTIYF

V: TRBV7-2
J: TRBJ2-7
CDR3: CASSLGGLYEQYF

V: TRBV11-3
J: TRBJ2-3
CDR3: CASSSGQGANRDTQYF

V: TRBV4-3
J: TRBJ2-5
CDR3: CASSQEIGAGGRETQYF

V: TRBV25-1
J: TRBJ2-7
CDR3: CASSVRGTVTSHEQYF

V: TRBV12-3/TRBV12-4
J: TRBJ2-5
CDR3: CASRNRMDQYF

V: TRBV5-1
J: TRBJ2-2
CDR3: CASSTQTSGGRTNTGELFF

V: TRBV7-9
J: TRBJ2-6
CDR3: CASSFLGFSGANVLTF

V: TRBV20-1
J: TRBJ1-6
CDR3: CSARDSRETPLHF

V: TRBV9
J: TRBJ1-1
CDR3: CASSVDAGGGGTEAFF

V: TRBV4-1
J: TRBJ1-2
CDR3: CASSQVRTAANGYTF

V: TRBV20-1
J: TRBJ1-2
CDR3: CSAAGSNYGYTF

V: TRBV11-2
J: TRBJ2-6
CDR3: CASSVGANVLTF

V: TRBV12-3/TRBV12-4
J: TRBJ1-3
CDR3: CASRQTQFRGNTIYF

V: TRBV7-2
J: TRBJ2-1
CDR3: CASSFVGGANEQFF

V: TRBV5-1
J: TRBJ2-5
CDR3: CASSLMGPPETQYF

V: TRBV7-2
J: TRBJ2-7
CDR3: CASSLSGGGIHEQYF

V: TRBV11-2
J: TRBJ1-5
CDR3: CASSPGQGRGQPQHF

V: TRBV20-1
J: TRBJ1-1
CDR3: CSAPRQVGGTEAFF

V: TRBV5-1
J: TRBJ2-1
CDR3: CASSLVRPYNEQFF

V: TRBV5-1
J: TRBJ1-3
CDR3: CASSQTDGGNTIYF

V: TRBV5-6
J: TRBJ2-5
CDR3: CASSGTTAGQETQYF

V: TRBV12-3/TRBV12-4
J: TRBJ1-1
CDR3: CASSLTGNTEAFF

V: TRBV7-6
J: TRBJ2-2
CDR3: CASSLAQYRQNTGELFF

V: TRBV6-2/TRBV6-3
J: TRBJ1-6
CDR3: CASRTDYFSPLHF

V: TRBV7-2
J: TRBJ1-2
CDR3: CASSPGTGRGYTF

V: TRBV5-5
J: TRBJ2-4
CDR3: CASSLGGSRGNIKYF

V: TRBV21-1
J: TRBJ2-4
CDR3: CASSKRVDSQKNIQYF